These 5 T cell receptor beta chains were sequenced from one sample in a study of blood T cell repertoires in COVID-19. The assay was immunoSEQ multiplex PCR, and TCRdb's table has in-frame clones only and misses some. The sample yields 250,000 to 300,000 clones, roughly 80% seen once. Sequencing was performed on peripheral blood. These receptors originate from a man between 60 and 75 years old with acute or convalescent COVID-19.

The J gene is TRBJ2-1, the V gene TRBV9, with D unclear. There are 11 residues in the CDR3. Germline values: CDR1 SGDLS, CDR2 YYNGEE. V lost 0 bases, J lost 10 bases, and 5 bases lay in between. This chain's CDR3 is CASSVESEQFF. The CDR3, as DNA: TGTGCCAGCAGCGTAGAGAGCGAGCAGTTCTTC.

J is TRBJ1-2 and V is TRBV28, with TRBD1 as a possible D gene (5 bases). The CDR3 is 12 amino acids. The V and J ends lost 4 bases and 8 bases respectively, with 11 bases between them. Germline V CDR1 and CDR2: MDHEN, SYDVKM. The CDR3 DNA follows: TGTGCCAGCAGTTCCAGGGTAAGGGGCTACACCTTC. Protein: CASSSRVRGYTF.

The J gene is TRBJ1-2, the V gene TRBV3-1 (or the pseudogene TRBV3-2), with D unresolved. V was shortened by 1 base and J by 0 bases, with 24 bases between the two germline ends. The CDR3 extends over 20 amino acids. The germline gives CDR1 LGHDT, CDR2 YNNKEL (reference sequence). The CDR3 region has the DNA TGTGCCAGCAGCCAAGGCCCGCCGGTAGACACCCGCACAGCTAACTATGGCTACACCTTC. It codes for CASSQGPPVDTRTANYGYTF.

The chain combines TRBV7-9 with TRBJ1-5; TRBD1 is a possible D gene (6 bases). Germline V gene sequence: CDR1 SEHNR, CDR2 FQNEAQ (reference sequence). CDR3 length: 15 residues. V gave up 6 bases and J gave up 1 base, with 13 bases separating them. In nucleotides, the CDR3 is TGTGCCAGCAGTCCTGGGGGGGCCAGCAATCAGCCCCAGCATTTT. Translating it yields CASSPGGASNQPQHF.

This clone was recorded a few times. This rearrangement joins TRBV2 to TRBJ2-2; perhaps TRBD2 as D (6 bases). The CDR3 is 15 residues long. V was trimmed by 6 bases and J by 5 bases, leaving 16 bases between them. Germline V lookup: CDR1 SNHLY, CDR2 FYNNEI. The CDR3 loop is CASSTSPPATGELFF. The CDR3 coding sequence is TGTGCCAGCAGCACTAGCCCACCGGCAACCGGGGAGCTGTTTTTT.